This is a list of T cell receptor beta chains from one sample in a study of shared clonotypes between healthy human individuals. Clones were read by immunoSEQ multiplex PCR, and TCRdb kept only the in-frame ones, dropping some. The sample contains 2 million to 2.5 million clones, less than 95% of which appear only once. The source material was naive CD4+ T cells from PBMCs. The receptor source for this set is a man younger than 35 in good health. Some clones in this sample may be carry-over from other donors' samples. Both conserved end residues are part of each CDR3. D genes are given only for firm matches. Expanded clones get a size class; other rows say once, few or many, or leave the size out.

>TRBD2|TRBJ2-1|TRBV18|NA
TGTGCCAGCTCACCGACTAGCGTGAGCTACAATGAGCAGTTCTTC
CASSPTSVSYNEQFF
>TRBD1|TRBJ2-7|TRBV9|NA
TGTGCCAGCAGCGTGGAGACAGGGGCCAACTCATTCTACGAGCAGTACTTC
CASSVETGANSFYEQYF
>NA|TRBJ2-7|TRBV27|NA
TGTGCCACCAGGGGGGGGGCGCGAAACTACGAGCAGTACTTC
CATRGGARNYEQYF
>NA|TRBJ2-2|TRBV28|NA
TGTGCCAGCAGTTTATGGGGGGCAAACACCGGGGAGCTGTTTTTT
CASSLWGANTGELFF
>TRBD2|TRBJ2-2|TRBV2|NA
TGTGCCAGCAGCGCTGGACTCCGGCGACTAGCGGGATTACCCACCGGGGAGCTGTTTTTT
CASSAGLRRLAGLPTGELFF
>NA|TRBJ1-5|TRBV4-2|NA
TGTGCCAGCAGCCAAGATTTGGGGACTTGGGGCAATCAGCCCCAGCATTTT
CASSQDLGTWGNQPQHF
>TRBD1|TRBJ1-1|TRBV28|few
TGTGCCAGCAGTTATCATGACAGGGGTACAGCTTTCTTT
CASSYHDRGTAFF
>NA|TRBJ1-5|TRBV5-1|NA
TGCGCCAGCAGCTTGGGGACAAGCGGCAGCAATCAGCCCCAGCATTTT
CASSLGTSGSNQPQHF
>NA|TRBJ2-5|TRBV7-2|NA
TGTGCCAGCAGCGCGACCCTACAAGAGACCCAGTACTTC
CASSATLQETQYF
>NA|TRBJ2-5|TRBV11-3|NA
TGTGCCAGCAGCTCTTCCGGGTCGGAGACCCAGTACTTC
CASSSSGSETQYF
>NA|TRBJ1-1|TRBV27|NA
TGTGCCAGCAGTTTGACCCCCAGAGACACTGAAGCTTTCTTT
CASSLTPRDTEAFF
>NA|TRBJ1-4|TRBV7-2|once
TGTGCCAGCAGCGCCACCCGAGGGCTTGGTGAAAAACTGTTTTTT
CASSATRGLGEKLFF
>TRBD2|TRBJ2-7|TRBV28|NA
TGTGCCGGCGGGGGTTCCCCTTACGAGCAGTACTTC
CAGGGSPYEQYF
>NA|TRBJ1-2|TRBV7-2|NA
TGTGCCAGCAGCCGCGCTGGGGGTGAGGGCTACACCTTC
CASSRAGGEGYTF
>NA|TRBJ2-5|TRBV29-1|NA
TGCAGCGTTGGAAACACTGGGAGAGAAGGGACCCAGTACTTC
CSVGNTGREGTQYF
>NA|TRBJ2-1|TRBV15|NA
TGTGCCACCTCGGGGTACAATGAGCAGTTCTTC
CATSGYNEQFF
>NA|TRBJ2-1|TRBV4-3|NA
TGCGCCAGCAGCCAAGATTGGACTTTAGGGGCGTACAATGAGCAGTTCTTC
CASSQDWTLGAYNEQFF
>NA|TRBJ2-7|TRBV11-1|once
TGTGCCAGCAGCGTACAGGGCTACGAGCAGTACTTC
CASSVQGYEQYF
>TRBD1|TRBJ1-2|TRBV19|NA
TGTGCCAGTAGTACCCTACAGGGGTTTTATGGCTACACCTTC
CASSTLQGFYGYTF
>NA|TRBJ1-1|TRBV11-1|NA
TGTGCCAGCAGCGTGGATTGGACAGTGCCTAACACTGAAGCTTTCTTT
CASSVDWTVPNTEAFF
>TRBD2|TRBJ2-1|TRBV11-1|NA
TGTGCCAGCAGCTGGACCGGGACTAGCGGGAAGGGCAATGAGCAGTTCTTC
CASSWTGTSGKGNEQFF
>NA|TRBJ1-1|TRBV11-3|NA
TGTGCCAGCAGCAAAGGGGTAGGGAATGAAGCTTTCTTT
CASSKGVGNEAFF
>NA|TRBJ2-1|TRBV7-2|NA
TGTGCCAGCAGCTTAGGACCGGGACTCGACTACAATGAGCAGTTCTTC
CASSLGPGLDYNEQFF
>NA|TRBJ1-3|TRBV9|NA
TGTGCCAGCAGCGGTAGGGTCCGCAGCTCTGGAAACACCATATATTTT
CASSGRVRSSGNTIYF
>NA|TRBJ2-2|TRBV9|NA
TGTGCCAGCAGGGGAGAAAGTGCCAGGGAAAGGTACACCGGGGAGCTGTTTTTT
CASRGESARERYTGELFF
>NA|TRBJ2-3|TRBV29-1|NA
TGCAGCGTTGGAGGTCCGGGCGGTAGCACAGATACGCAGTATTTT
CSVGGPGGSTDTQYF
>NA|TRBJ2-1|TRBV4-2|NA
TGTGCCAGCAGCCAAGGACCCTCGAGGGGTGATGAGCAGTTCTTC
CASSQGPSRGDEQFF
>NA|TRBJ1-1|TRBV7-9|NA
TGTGCCAGCAGCTTAGATTGGGTGGGTGAAGCTTTCTTT
CASSLDWVGEAFF
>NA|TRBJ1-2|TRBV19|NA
TGTGCCAGTAGTACCGGACTCACCTATGGCTACACCTTC
CASSTGLTYGYTF
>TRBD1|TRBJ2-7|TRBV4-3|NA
TGCGCCAGCAGCCAAGCGGGACAGGGGGCCTACGAGCAGTACTTC
CASSQAGQGAYEQYF
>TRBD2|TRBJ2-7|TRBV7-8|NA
TGTGCCAGCAGCTTAGTGTGGGGGGGCGAGCAGTACTTC
CASSLVWGGEQYF
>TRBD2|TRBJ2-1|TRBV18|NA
TGTGCCAGCTCACCAGGCGGGAGAGGTAATGAGCAGTTCTTC
CASSPGGRGNEQFF
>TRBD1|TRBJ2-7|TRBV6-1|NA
TGTGCCAGCAGTGTGGGGAGGACAGGGGTCATACAGGAGCAGTACTTC
CASSVGRTGVIQEQYF
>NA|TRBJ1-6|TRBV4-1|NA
TGCGCCAGCAGCCAAGAGGTAGTCTTTGGTTCACCCCTCCACTTT
CASSQEVVFGSPLHF
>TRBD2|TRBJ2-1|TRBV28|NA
TGTGCCAGCAGTTTGACGTCGGCGGGAGCCAATGAGCAGTTCTTC
CASSLTSAGANEQFF
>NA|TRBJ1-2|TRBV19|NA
TGTGCCAGTAGTGAACAGGCGGACTATGGCTACACCTTC
CASSEQADYGYTF
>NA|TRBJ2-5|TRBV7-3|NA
TGTGCCAGCAGCTTAGGCAGGAAAGAGACCCAGTACTTC
CASSLGRKETQYF
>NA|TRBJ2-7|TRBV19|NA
TGTGCCAGTAGCCCCTGGGGGGAAACCTACGAGCAGTACTTC
CASSPWGETYEQYF
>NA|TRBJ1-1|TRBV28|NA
TGTGCCAGCGGAATAGGCCGAAAGAACACTGAAGCTTTCTTT
CASGIGRKNTEAFF
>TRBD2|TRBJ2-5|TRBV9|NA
TGTGCCAGCAGCGTAGGTCCACGGGAGGGACAAGAGACCCAGTACTTC
CASSVGPREGQETQYF
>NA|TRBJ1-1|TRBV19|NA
TGTGCCAGCAAAGGGGTTTTGAACACTGAAGCTTTCTTT
CASKGVLNTEAFF
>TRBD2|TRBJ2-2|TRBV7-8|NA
TGTGCCAGCAGCTTACTGGTAGCGGGAGGGACCGGGGAGCTGTTTTTT
CASSLLVAGGTGELFF
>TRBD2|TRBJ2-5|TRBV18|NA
TGTGCCAGCTCCCTTCTTCTAGCGGAAGAGACCCAGTACTTC
CASSLLLAEETQYF
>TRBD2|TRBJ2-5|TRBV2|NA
TGTGCCAGCAAACCCTCTAGGCTAGCGGGAGGGCTATGGGAGACCCAGTACTTC
CASKPSRLAGGLWETQYF
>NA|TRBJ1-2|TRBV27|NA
TGTGCCAGCAGTTTATACGGACGCGATGGCTACACCTTC
CASSLYGRDGYTF
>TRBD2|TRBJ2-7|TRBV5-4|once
TGTGCCAGCAGCGGACCGAGGACGGCGGGAGGCAATTCCTACGAGCAGTACTTC
CASSGPRTAGGNSYEQYF
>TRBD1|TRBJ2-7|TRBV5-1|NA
TGCGCCAGCAGCGAACAGGGGGGAGGAGGCGAGCAGTACTTC
CASSEQGGGGEQYF
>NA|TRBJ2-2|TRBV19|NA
TGTGCCAGTAGGAGGGTAGGCACCGGGGAGCTGTTTTTT
CASRRVGTGELFF
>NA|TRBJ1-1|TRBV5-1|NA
TGCGCCAGCAGCTTGGGCGGGGCGAACACTGAAGCTTTCTTT
CASSLGGANTEAFF
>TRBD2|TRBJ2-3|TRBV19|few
TGTGCCAGCGGACTAGCGGGAACAGATACGCAGTATTTT
CASGLAGTDTQYF
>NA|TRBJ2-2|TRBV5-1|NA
TGCGCCAGCTCGACCCTGGCACTAGATGCGGACACCGGGGAGCTGTTTTTT
CASSTLALDADTGELFF
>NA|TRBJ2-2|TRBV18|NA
TGTGCCAGCTCACCATTGGGAACAGGCATGAATTCGAACACCGGGGAGCTGTTTTTT
CASSPLGTGMNSNTGELFF
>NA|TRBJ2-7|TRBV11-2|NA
TGTGCCAGCAGCCACCGTGAGAGCTCCTACGAGCAGTACTTC
CASSHRESSYEQYF
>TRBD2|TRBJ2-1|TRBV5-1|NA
TGCGCCAGCAGCTTGGTACTAGCGGGAACCTCCTACAATGAGCAGTTCTTC
CASSLVLAGTSYNEQFF
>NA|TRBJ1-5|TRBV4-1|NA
TGCGCCAGCAGCCAAGGTTTCTCGTCGAATCAGCCCCAGCATTTT
CASSQGFSSNQPQHF
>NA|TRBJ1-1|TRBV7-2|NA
TGTGCCAGCAGCTTAGTGCGGGACGCTGAAGCTTTCTTT
CASSLVRDAEAFF
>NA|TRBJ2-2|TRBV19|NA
TGTGCCAGTAGTATCCGGGGGAACACCGGGGAGCTGTTTTTT
CASSIRGNTGELFF
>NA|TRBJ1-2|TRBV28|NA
TGTGCCAGCAGTTTCACGGGGAGTCCCAACTATGGCTACACCTTC
CASSFTGSPNYGYTF